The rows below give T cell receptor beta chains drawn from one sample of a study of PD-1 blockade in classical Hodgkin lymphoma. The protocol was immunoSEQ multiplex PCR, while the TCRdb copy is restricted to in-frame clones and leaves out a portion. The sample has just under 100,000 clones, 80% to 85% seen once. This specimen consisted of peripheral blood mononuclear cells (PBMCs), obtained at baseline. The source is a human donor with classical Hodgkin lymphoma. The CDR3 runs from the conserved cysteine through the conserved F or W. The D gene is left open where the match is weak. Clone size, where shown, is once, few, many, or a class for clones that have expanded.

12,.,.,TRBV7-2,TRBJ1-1,TGTGCCAGCAACCAGGGATTCGCTGAAGCTTTCTTT,CASNQGFAEAFF
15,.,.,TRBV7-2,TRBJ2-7,TGTGCCAGCAGCTTAGATGGGCTCGGCTCCTACGAGCAGTACTTC,CASSLDGLGSYEQYF
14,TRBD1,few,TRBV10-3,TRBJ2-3,TGTGCCCACGGAGGACAGGGTTTGGCAGATACGCAGTATTTT,CAHGGQGLADTQYF
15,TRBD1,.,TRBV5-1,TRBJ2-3,TGCGCCAGCAGCTCTAGGACAGGGAGCACAGATACGCAGTATTTT,CASSSRTGSTDTQYF
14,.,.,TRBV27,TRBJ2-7,TGTGCCAGCAGCCTCCGGGACGCCTCCTACGAGCAGTACTTC,CASSLRDASYEQYF
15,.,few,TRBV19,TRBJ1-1,TGTGCCAGTACCGCCCAGGGACATGGGAACACTGAAGCTTTCTTT,CASTAQGHGNTEAFF
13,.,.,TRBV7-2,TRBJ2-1,TGTGCCAGCAGCTCACAGGGCTGGAATGAGCAGTTCTTC,CASSSQGWNEQFF
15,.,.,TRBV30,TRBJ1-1,TGTGCCTGGAGTAAGGCTGGGGGCCGGGCCTTTGAAGCTTTCTTT,CAWSKAGGRAFEAFF
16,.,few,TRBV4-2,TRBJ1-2,TGTGCCAGCAGCCAAGAGGGGTCGAGCCTCGGGAAGGGCTACACCTTC,CASSQEGSSLGKGYTF
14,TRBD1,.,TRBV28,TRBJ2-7,TGTGCCAGCAGTTTACCGGGGACAGGCTACGAGCAGTACTTC,CASSLPGTGYEQYF